The 30 T cell receptor beta chains given below trace back to one sample, sequenced in a study of blood T cell repertoires in COVID-19. Only in-frame clones appear in the TCRdb table, and some are missing; sequencing was by immunoSEQ multiplex PCR. The data hold around 100,000 clones, with approximately 80% observed a single time. The sequencing input was peripheral blood. The origin of the receptors is a man aged 70 or older with active or convalescent COVID-19.

The gene calls are TRBV24-1 and TRBJ2-3; TRBD2 matches at 12 bases. The CDR3 spans 14 residues. J was trimmed by 12 bases and V by 4 bases; bases with no gene match: 7. Germline CDR1 reads KGHDR; CDR2 reads SFDVKD. The CDR3 here is CATSDPGLAGPQYF. CDR3 sequence (DNA): TGTGCCACCAGTGACCCCGGACTAGCGGGGCCACAGTATTTT.

This clone was seen a few times. The J gene is TRBJ1-1, the V gene TRBV4-2, with D perhaps matching TRBD1 (5 bases). Trimming cost V 0 bases and J 6 bases, with 11 bases left between them. The CDR3 runs 14 residues. Germline-derived CDR1 and CDR2 are LGHNA and YNFKEQ. The CDR3 DNA follows: TGTGCCAGCAGCCAAGATCTAGGGGCCCCTGAAGCTTTCTTT. Translation gives CASSQDLGAPEAFF.

The chain carries TRBV6-2 or TRBV6-3 and TRBJ2-7, with D tentatively TRBD1 (5 bases). The ends were cut back, 6 bases at V and 0 bases at J, with 12 bases in the middle. The CDR3 is made up of 14 amino acids. CDR1 is MNHEY and CDR2 is SVGEGT in the germline V gene. CDR3 coding DNA: TGTGCCAGCAGCAAAGACAGAGGCTCCTACGAGCAGTACTTC. It specifies CASSKDRGSYEQYF.

A few counts support this clone. The chain combines TRBV25-1 with TRBJ1-2; D unresolved. Germline V lookup: CDR1 MGHDK, CDR2 SYGVNS. The length of the CDR3 is 14 residues. The V end was cut by 1 base, the J end by 1 base, with 7 bases between. In nucleotides, the CDR3 is TGTGCCAGCAGTGAATCTAGAGTTAACTATGGCTACACCTTC. This sequence encodes CASSESRVNYGYTF.

The V call is TRBV27, the J call TRBJ2-2, with 7 bases matching TRBD1. The V gene end was trimmed by 8 bases and the J gene end by 1 base; junction bases not matched to a gene: 4. The CDR3 length is 14 residues. CDR1 is MNHEY, CDR2 SMNVEV, per germline (reference sequence). In DNA form, the CDR3 reads TGTGCCAGCCGACGACAGGGGAACACCGGGGAGCTGTTTTTT. Protein sequence: CASRRQGNTGELFF.

The V call is TRBV7-8, the J call TRBJ2-7; 8 bases line up with TRBD2. Germline CDR1 reads SGHVS; CDR2 reads FQNEAQ. With 4 bases clipped from V and 5 bases from J, the junction kept 10 bases outside the gene matches. The CDR3 is made up of 15 amino acids. CDR3 sequence (DNA): TGTGCCAGCAGCTCCGGTAGCGGGAAAACGGACGAGCAGTACTTC. Protein sequence: CASSSGSGKTDEQYF.

The V call is TRBV19, the J call TRBJ1-1; D call uncertain. CDR3 length: 13 amino acids. Trimming left V 2 bases short and J 7 bases short, with 11 bases between. Per germline, CDR1 LNHDA and CDR2 SQIVND (reference sequence). CDR3 region: CASSIPNSIEAFF. DNA of the CDR3: TGTGCCAGTAGTATACCCAACAGCATTGAAGCTTTCTTT.

The rearrangement uses TRBV10-3 and TRBJ1-5; D call uncertain. V was clipped by 4 bases and J by 6 bases, with 13 bases between them. Per germline, CDR1 ENHRY and CDR2 SYGVKD. The length of the CDR3 is 14 residues. CDR3 sequence: CAISGETTGQPQHF. The CDR3 DNA follows: TGTGCCATCAGTGGGGAGACAACTGGTCAGCCCCAGCATTTT.

The rearrangement links TRBV30 to TRBJ2-7; 9 bases map to TRBD1. The CDR3 is 14 residues long. Germline CDR1 is GTSNPN and CDR2 is SVGIG (reference sequence). V shed 1 base, J shed 5 bases, and the junction held 6 bases outside the gene matches. DNA for the CDR3: TGTGCCTGGAGTGGGGGACAGGGTAGCAACGAGCAGTACTTC. It encodes CAWSGGQGSNEQYF.

In this sample, this clone turned up once. The chain uses TRBV18 and TRBJ2-5; perhaps TRBD2 as D (6 bases). The length of the CDR3 is 13 residues. Germline CDR1 reads KGHSH; CDR2 reads LQKENI. V lost 3 bases, J lost 2 bases, and 7 bases lay in between. The CDR3 here is CASSPTRQETQYF. The CDR3 DNA is TGTGCCAGCTCACCGACTAGGCAAGAGACCCAGTACTTC.

The chain combines TRBV5-8 with TRBJ2-1; D gene uncertain. The germline V and J ends were trimmed by 2 bases and 1 base, with 7 bases remaining between them. Per the germline V gene, CDR1 is SGHTS and CDR2 is YDEGEE. The CDR3 is made up of 14 amino acids. CDR3 in DNA: TGTGCCAGCAGCTTCCGAGGATCCTACAATGAGCAGTTCTTC. The encoded protein is CASSFRGSYNEQFF.

The genes are TRBV11-3 and TRBJ2-5, with 9 bases lining up with TRBD1. V trimming: 1 base; J trimming: 4 bases; junction bases outside the gene matches: 7. The V gene's germline CDR1 is SGHNT and CDR2 YENEEA. This CDR3 is built from 16 residues. CDR3 bases: TGTGCCAGCAGCTTAGTTCGGAACAGGGGGCGAGAGACCCAGTACTTC. Its translation is CASSLVRNRGRETQYF.

The rearrangement joins TRBV4-1 to TRBJ2-1, with TRBD1 as a possible D gene (6 bases). Germline V gene lookup returns CDR1 MGHRA and CDR2 YSYEKL. The CDR3 runs to 16 residues. The germline V and J ends were trimmed by 1 base and 4 bases, with 14 bases remaining between them. CDR3 DNA sequence: TGCGCCAGCAGCCAAGCTGAAGGGGGACCGTACAATGAGCAGTTCTTC. As protein: CASSQAEGGPYNEQFF.

This chain joins TRBV3-1 (or the pseudogene TRBV3-2) and TRBJ1-6; 8 bases align to TRBD1. Germline V gives CDR1 LGHDT, CDR2 YNNKEL (reference sequence). Germline trimming cut 4 bases from V and 4 bases from J; bases unmatched to any gene: 3. The CDR3 is 15 amino acids. The CDR3 coding sequence is TGTGCCAGCAGCCCCCGGGACAGGTATAATTCACCCCTCCACTTT. Its translation is CASSPRDRYNSPLHF.

This clone was detected only once. V gene TRBV14 combines with J gene TRBJ2-3; D remains unclear. CDR3 length equals 14 residues. The V end was cut by 4 bases, the J end by 0 bases, with 8 bases between. Germline V gives CDR1 SGHDN, CDR2 FVKESK. In DNA, the CDR3 is TGTGCCAGCAGCCCCCTGACTAGCACAGATACGCAGTATTTT. This encodes CASSPLTSTDTQYF.

The rearrangement links TRBV3-1 (or the pseudogene TRBV3-2) to TRBJ2-2; 15 bases fit TRBD2. Losses at the gene ends were 4 bases for V and 5 bases for J; bases not matched to a gene: 8. The germline V gene encodes CDR1 LGHDT and CDR2 YNNKEL (reference sequence). The CDR3 runs to 18 residues. CDR3 residues: CASSPWTSGRAGTGELFF. The CDR3 nucleotides are TGTGCCAGCAGCCCCTGGACTAGCGGGAGGGCTGGGACCGGGGAGCTGTTTTTT.

This clone was observed a single time. This chain joins TRBV27 and TRBJ2-5; 13 bases are shared with TRBD2. Germline trimming cut 1 base from V and 2 bases from J; bases unmatched to any gene: 1. The CDR3 covers 16 residues. Germline values: CDR1 MNHEY, CDR2 SMNVEV (reference sequence). As DNA, the CDR3 is TGTGCCAGCAGTTTATTGGGACTAGCGGGGCAAGAGACCCAGTACTTC. Translated, it gives CASSLLGLAGQETQYF.

The V and J genes are TRBV6-6 and TRBJ2-7; TRBD1 matches 7 bases. This CDR3 spans 15 amino acids. Germline lookup yields CDR1 MNHNY and CDR2 SVGAGI (reference sequence). With 6 bases clipped from V and 0 bases from J, the junction kept 8 bases outside the gene matches. The CDR3 DNA reads TGTGCCAGCAGCCTGACAGGGTCCCACTCCTACGAGCAGTACTTC. Protein product: CASSLTGSHSYEQYF.

The rearrangement uses TRBV19 and TRBJ2-5, with 8 bases aligning to TRBD1. CDR1 is LNHDA, CDR2 SQIVND, per germline (reference sequence). CDR3 size: 14 residues. Trimming removed 6 bases from V and 4 bases from J; junction bases left unmatched: 7. The CDR3 loop reads CASSLQGVVETQYF. The CDR3 DNA reads TGTGCCAGTAGCTTACAGGGGGTAGTAGAGACCCAGTACTTC. The full variable domain, its missing parts supplied by reference TRBV19 and TRBJ2-5, is DGGITQSPKYLFRKEGQNVTLSCEQNLNHDAMYWYRQDPGQGLRLIYYSQIVNDFQKGDIAEGYSVSREKKESFPLTVTSAQKNPTAFYLCASSLQGVVETQYFGPGTRLLVL.

This clone was counted only a few times. The chain is built from TRBV7-2 and TRBJ1-5; D unresolved. Trimming pared 0 bases from V and 9 bases from J, leaving 15 bases between. CDR3 length equals 15 residues. Germline V gene data show CDR1 as SGHTA and CDR2 as FQGNSA. The CDR3 nucleotides read TGTGCCAGCAGCTTAGCGGAGGGATCCCGAGGGCCCCAGCATTTT. This translates into CASSLAEGSRGPQHF.

This clone was seen a handful of times. This chain joins TRBV24-1 and TRBJ2-7; tentative D call: TRBD1 (7 bases). The V and J ends lost 3 bases and 5 bases respectively, with 10 bases between them. The CDR3 contains 13 residues. CDR1 and CDR2 (germline): KGHDR, SFDVKD. DNA for the CDR3: TGTGCCACCAGTGATCAGGGGGGCCACGAGCAGTACTTC. It encodes CATSDQGGHEQYF.

The chain has TRBV2 and TRBJ2-2, with 14 bases matching TRBD2. The ends lost 6 bases at V and 1 base at J; junction bases unmatched: 1. Per germline, CDR1 SNHLY and CDR2 FYNNEI. The CDR3 has 16 residues. CDR3 nucleotides: TGTGCCAGCAGGGGGACTAGCGGGGGGAACACCGGGGAGCTGTTTTTT. Translating gives CASRGTSGGNTGELFF. Filled out from reference TRBV2 and TRBJ2-2, the complete variable domain reads EPEVTQTPSHQVTQMGQEVILRCVPISNHLYFYWYRQILGQKVEFLVSFYNNEISEKSEIFDDQFSVERPDGSNFTLKIRSTKLEDSAMYFCASRGTSGGNTGELFFGEGSRLTVL.

The chain couples TRBV5-6 to TRBJ2-7; D gene uncertain. Trimming pared 2 bases from V and 0 bases from J, leaving 12 bases between. Germline loops: CDR1 SGHDT, CDR2 YYEEEE. This CDR3 region has 15 residues. The CDR3 DNA reads as TGTGCCAGCAGCTTCCTCAGCGATAGCTCCTACGAGCAGTACTTC. This gives the protein CASSFLSDSSYEQYF.

The chain uses TRBV5-8 and TRBJ1-4, with a possible D match to TRBD1 (6 bases). Germline CDR1 is SGHTS and CDR2 is YDEGEE. The V and J ends lost 4 bases and 4 bases respectively, with 20 bases between them. The CDR3 extends over 17 amino acids. The CDR3, as DNA: TGTGCCAGCAGCACCCCTCGACTGGGGACAAATAATGAAAAACTGTTTTTT. Encoded protein: CASSTPRLGTNNEKLFF.

The genes are TRBV21-1 and TRBJ1-3. TRBV21-1 is designated a pseudogene. The CDR3 has 19 residues. The CDR3 protein is CASSNLLRREPSSGNTIYF. The CDR3 DNA reads TGTGCCAGCAGCAACCTATTACGACGGGAGCCGAGCTCTGGAAACACCATATATTTT.

The sample holds one count of this clone. This chain links TRBV30 with TRBJ1-5, with TRBD1 matching 7 bases. The CDR3 length is 14 residues. Looked up from germline, CDR1 is GTSNPN and CDR2 is SVGIG (reference sequence). The J segment lost 7 bases and the V segment lost 0 bases, leaving 6 bases of the junction unmatched. The CDR3 reads CAWSVGAGGQPQHF. The DNA for the CDR3 is TGTGCCTGGAGTGTAGGGGCAGGGGGACAGCCCCAGCATTTT.

The chain has TRBV6-5 and TRBJ2-5; D may be TRBD2 (6 bases). The length of the CDR3 is 13 residues. V gave up 8 bases and J gave up 5 bases, with 15 bases separating them. Germline CDR1 is MNHEY and CDR2 is SVGAGI. The CDR3 sequence is CASGVNRGETQYF. The CDR3, as DNA: TGTGCCAGCGGGGTAAATCGGGGGGAGACCCAGTACTTC.

CDR3 DNA: TGTGCCAGCAGCCAGGTAGCGGGGATGACAGATACGCAGTATTTT. This codes for CASSQVAGMTDTQYF. The genes are TRBV3-1 (or the pseudogene TRBV3-2) and TRBJ2-3; 8 nucleotides match TRBD2. Germline values: CDR1 LGHDT, CDR2 YNNKEL (reference sequence). The V and J ends lost 3 bases and 3 bases, in that order; junction bases with no gene match: 5. The CDR3 covers 15 residues.

J is TRBJ1-2 and V is TRBV5-5; maybe TRBD1 (6 bases). Trimming left V 1 base short and J 5 bases short, with 12 bases between. The CDR3 sequence is 14 residues long. Germline CDR1 SGHKS, CDR2 YYEKEE (reference sequence). The CDR3 region has the DNA TGTGCCAGCAGCTTGCAGGGGCGAGAATATGGCTACACCTTC. Protein: CASSLQGREYGYTF.

The chain is built from TRBV4-2 and TRBJ2-1; perhaps TRBD1 as D (5 bases). The germline gives CDR1 LGHNA, CDR2 YNFKEQ. The germline V and J ends were trimmed by 0 bases and 2 bases, with 11 bases remaining between them. The CDR3 spans 16 residues. This CDR3 reads CASSQEGAMAYNEQFF. The CDR3 nucleotides are TGTGCCAGCAGCCAAGAAGGGGCAATGGCCTACAATGAGCAGTTCTTC.